The TCR beta chain described here comes from a study of T-cell reconstitution after alpha-beta-depleted transplantation in children. The TCRbeta library incorporated unique molecular identifiers. A single record per CDR3 protein comes from TCRdb applying MiXCR to the PCR reads. The sample shows fewer than 550,000 distinct CDR3 sequences, approximately 10% of them seen only once. This clonotype was found many times. Antigen unknown. Findings and caveats of the study: Among T cells one year after transplant, newly produced cells accounted for most counts and diversity.

The length of the CDR3 is 14 residues. Trimming left V 8 bases short and J 0 bases short, with 14 bases between. CDR1 is SGHRS, CDR2 YFSETQ, per germline. The gene calls are TRBV5-1 and TRBJ1-1; D is undetermined. The receptor was isolated from a female patient between 2 and 15 years old who had a stem cell transplant for aplastic anemia, so the T cells may come from the graft donor. The specimen comprised PBMCs, mostly from graft donor cells, sampled 180 days after TCRalphabeta/CD19-depleted stem cell transplant. This CDR3 reads CASTFAGMNTEAFF. In nucleotides, the CDR3 is TGCGCCAGTACCTTTGCCGGGATGAACACTGAAGCTTTCTTT.